The entry that follows covers one T cell receptor (beta chain) sequence. The data derive from a study of blood T cell repertoires in COVID-19. Overall study: The United States, Italy and Spain supplied acute and convalescent COVID-19 samples. PBMCs, B-cell-depleted T cells, or T cells provided the cDNA or gDNA that made up the material.

Original analysis: Amplification from reference gene primers served as the basis for estimated nucleated cell counts. Generated by immunoSEQ multiplex PCR, the TCRdb table keeps only in-frame clones and is missing some. V and J calls and clone size are given by that table; D and trimming were obtained from the DNA. This table has approximately 180,000 clones, roughly 85% appearing once. This TCR derives from a man in his sixties with active or convalescent COVID-19. What was sequenced was peripheral blood.

This chain's CDR3 is CASSLGRGNTEAFF. The CDR3 nucleotides read TGTGCCAGCAGCTTAGGCAGGGGGAACACTGAAGCTTTCTTT. The rearrangement uses TRBV7-3 and TRBJ1-1; tentative D call: TRBD1 (6 bases). This CDR3 region has 14 residues. V dropped 2 bases and J dropped 1 base, with 8 bases sitting between them. The germline gives CDR1 SGHTA, CDR2 FQGTGA.